Shown below are 4 T cell receptor beta chains from a single sample sequenced in a study of blood T cell repertoires in COVID-19. Libraries were prepared by immunoSEQ multiplex PCR; TCRdb keeps only in-frame clonotypes and omits some of them. Among about 170,000 clones listed, approximately 80% were seen once. The material sequenced was peripheral blood. The receptors come from a woman aged 40 to 49 with COVID-19, enrolled during active disease.

V and J are TRBV2 and TRBJ2-1; 7 bases are a match to TRBD2. Per the germline V gene, CDR1 is SNHLY and CDR2 is FYNNEI. The V segment lost 7 bases and the J segment 9 bases; nucleotides outside the gene matches: 15. This CDR3 region has 15 residues. DNA for the CDR3: TGTGCCAGCACCGCAATGACTAGCTTTGTCGGTGAGCAGTTCTTC. It codes for CASTAMTSFVGEQFF.

V is TRBV7-8 and J is TRBJ2-5; TRBD2 might be the D (5 bases). The CDR3 runs to 16 residues. V dropped 1 base and J dropped 0 bases, with 12 bases sitting between them. Looked up from germline, CDR1 is SGHVS and CDR2 is FQNEAQ. The CDR3 coding sequence is TGTGCCAGCAGCTTAGGGCGAACGGGGTACCAAGAGACCCAGTACTTC. Translation: CASSLGRTGYQETQYF.

The chain uses TRBV2 and TRBJ1-4; 7 positions agree with TRBD1. The CDR3 is made up of 14 amino acids. Germline lookup yields CDR1 SNHLY and CDR2 FYNNEI. V lost 5 bases to trimming and J lost 7 bases; unmatched junction nucleotides: 7. CDR3 DNA: TGTGCCAGCAGTAAACAGGGGCGCGGTGAAAAACTGTTTTTT. Its translation is CASSKQGRGEKLFF.

CDR3: CASRDRNYGYTF. As DNA, the CDR3 is TGTGCCAGTCGGGACAGGAACTATGGCTACACCTTC. The rearrangement uses TRBV19 and TRBJ1-2, with 8 positions matching TRBD1. With 8 bases clipped from V and 2 bases from J, the junction kept 1 base outside the gene matches. The CDR3 has 12 residues. Germline values: CDR1 LNHDA, CDR2 SQIVND (reference sequence).